This T cell receptor beta chain was documented in a study of cytomegalovirus exposure and HLA in healthy donors. Its frequency marks this clone as medium-sized. PCR was performed using 60 Vbeta and 13 Jbeta primers. Here immunoSEQ multiplex PCR was the method, and the copy in TCRdb shows in-frame clones only, minus some. Its clone listing holds about 34,000 clones. The TCR was taken from a woman in her thirties or forties in good health and CMV-seropositive. Material: PBMCs.

The CDR3 DNA sequence: TGTGCCAGCAGCTTCACGTCAGGGTCTGGCTACACCTTC. This translates into CASSFTSGSGYTF. V usage is TRBV7-9 and J usage is TRBJ1-2; a weak D match, TRBD1 (5 bases). Germline CDR1 reads SEHNR; CDR2 reads FQNEAQ (reference sequence). This CDR3 has 13 amino acids. Trimming stripped 3 bases from V and 7 bases from J, with 12 bases between.